These 19 T cell receptor beta chains were sequenced from one sample in a study of vaccination effects on CD4 cells after COVID-19. Generated by immunoSEQ multiplex PCR, the TCRdb table keeps only in-frame clones and is missing some. The sample records about 59,000 clones, about 73% being singletons. Antigen-specific CD4+ T cell clonotypes were called by their expansion after viral peptide-pool culture in ViraFEST. Once cultured for more than nine days, the cells underwent separation to obtain CD4+ T cells. Each participant was administered two doses of either the BNT162b2 or the mRNA-1273 vaccine. Antigens for these TCRs are unknown. The sample in question was CD4+ T cells from PBMCs cultured with HCoV-OC43 spike peptides, obtained after COVID-19 vaccination. The subset denotes: HCoV-OC43 spike overlapping peptide pool stimulation. These receptors were obtained from a human donor who received a COVID-19 vaccine.

V usage is TRBV28 and J usage is TRBJ2-5; 8 nucleotides align to TRBD1. This CDR3 spans 14 amino acids. The ends lost 6 bases at V and 2 bases at J; junction bases unmatched: 5. Germline-derived CDR1 and CDR2 are MDHEN and SYDVKM. The CDR3 nucleotides are TGTGCCAGCAGAGGGACAGGCGGACAAGAGACCCAGTACTTC. It translates to CASRGTGGQETQYF. Full variable domain (rest looked up from reference TRBV28 and TRBJ2-5): DVKVTQSSRYLVKRTGEKVFLECVQDMDHENMFWYRQDPGLGLRLIYFSYDVKMKEKGDIPEGYSVSREKKERFSLILESASTNQTSMYLCASRGTGGQETQYFGPGTRLLVL.

The chain uses TRBV6-5 and TRBJ2-3; 7 bases are a match to TRBD1. The CDR3 extends over 15 amino acids. Losses at the gene ends were 5 bases for V and 4 bases for J; bases not matched to a gene: 9. Germline V lookup: CDR1 MNHEY, CDR2 SVGAGI. CDR3 DNA: TGTGCCAGCAGTAGGGACAGTCTCTTCCCAGATACGCAGTATTTT. This gives the protein CASSRDSLFPDTQYF.

The DNA for the CDR3 is TGTGCCAGCAGTCGAAATCGATGGGATACGCAGTATTTT. Translated, it gives CASSRNRWDTQYF. The rearrangement uses TRBV12-3 or TRBV12-4 and TRBJ2-3; no firm D call. The CDR3 has 13 amino acids. Trimming shortened V by 5 bases and J by 6 bases, and 12 bases separated the two germline ends.

The CDR3 nucleotides are TGTGCCAGCAGTCCCAGGGGGCGAATCACTGAAGCTTTCTTT. This codes for CASSPRGRITEAFF. The chain recombines TRBV6-6 with TRBJ1-1; 8 positions agree with TRBD1. V lost 5 bases and J lost 4; bases outside the gene matches: 6. There are 14 residues in the CDR3. Germline V CDR1 and CDR2: MNHNY, SVGAGI (reference sequence).

This clone was counted between two and nine times. The chain employs TRBV18 and TRBJ1-3; D unresolved. The germline V gene has CDR1 KGHSH and CDR2 LQKENI. The germline V and J ends were trimmed by 6 bases and 5 bases, with 5 bases remaining between them. The CDR3 covers 11 residues. The CDR3 DNA reads as TGTGCCAGCTCTAGGCGAAACACCATATATTTT. Protein sequence: CASSRRNTIYF.

V and J are TRBV2 and TRBJ1-2; 8 bases match TRBD1. Trimming took 3 bases from V and 4 from J; bases not matched to a gene: 7. Germline CDR1 is SNHLY and CDR2 is FYNNEI. CDR3 size: 15 residues. CDR3 bases: TGTGCCAGCAGTGAGATGAACACAGGGGGCTATGGCTACACCTTC. It is translated as CASSEMNTGGYGYTF. Supplemented by reference TRBV2 and TRBJ1-2, the full variable domain reads EPEVTQTPSHQVTQMGQEVILRCVPISNHLYFYWYRQILGQKVEFLVSFYNNEISEKSEIFDDQFSVERPDGSNFTLKIRSTKLEDSAMYFCASSEMNTGGYGYTFGSGTRLTVV.

Here the CDR3 reads CAIRASGGGTQYF. Here the CDR3 DNA reads TGTGCCATCAGGGCTAGCGGGGGAGGTACGCAGTATTTT. This rearrangement joins TRBV10-3 to TRBJ2-3; 10 positions match TRBD2. V was pared by 6 bases and J by 8 bases, with 5 bases of the junction left unmatched. Germline-derived CDR1 and CDR2 are ENHRY and SYGVKD. The CDR3 extends over 13 amino acids.

This sequence joins TRBV5-1 and TRBJ2-1; D gene unclear. The CDR3 has 12 residues. Trimming left V 4 bases short and J 9 bases short, with 11 bases between. Germline V gene sequence: CDR1 SGHRS, CDR2 YFSETQ. CDR3 bases: TGCGCCAGCAGCATACCCCCAGCTGAGCAGTTCTTC. As protein: CASSIPPAEQFF.

This clone is termed medium-sized (0.01 to 0.1%). The chain recombines TRBV6-1 with TRBJ2-7; 7 bases align to TRBD2. The CDR3 is 14 residues long. Germline lookup yields CDR1 MNHNS and CDR2 SASEGT. Unmatched junction bases numbered 3, after V lost 3 bases and J lost 1 base. The CDR3 bases are TGTGCCAGCAGTGAGCTACTAGCGTCCTACGAGCAGTACGTC. This translates into CASSELLASYEQYV.

The chain carries TRBV15 and TRBJ2-5; possible D gene TRBD2, 6 bases. V shed 0 bases and J shed 1 base, with 12 bases lying between them. The germline V gene encodes CDR1 LNHNV and CDR2 YYDKDF (reference sequence). The length of the CDR3 is 16 residues. CDR3 region: CATSRDRGALQETQYF. In DNA form, the CDR3 reads TGTGCCACCAGCAGAGATCGCGGGGCCCTCCAAGAGACCCAGTACTTC.

This clone was seen once. The chain combines TRBV7-3 with TRBJ2-3; either TRBD1 or TRBD2 may fit D (5 bases each). With 5 bases removed from V and 0 bases from J, the gap between germline ends came to 9 bases. This CDR3 is built from 14 residues. Germline loops: CDR1 SGHTA, CDR2 FQGTGA. The CDR3 here is CASSPGRSTDTQYF. CDR3 in DNA: TGTGCCAGCAGCCCGGGACGGAGCACAGATACGCAGTATTTT.

This clone was observed a handful of times. V usage is TRBV2 and J usage is TRBJ1-5, with 9 nucleotides matching TRBD1. CDR1 is SNHLY, CDR2 FYNNEI, per germline. V shed 5 bases and J 4 bases; nucleotides not matched to a gene: 3. This CDR3 contains 14 residues. CDR3 region: CASSPGTGNQPQHF. The CDR3 DNA reads as TGTGCCAGCAGTCCCGGGACAGGGAATCAGCCCCAGCATTTT.

The gene calls are TRBV19 and TRBJ1-5, with D unresolved. CDR3 length equals 15 residues. Germline lookup yields CDR1 LNHDA and CDR2 SQIVND (reference sequence). V was trimmed by 7 bases and J by 3 bases, leaving 16 bases between them. This CDR3 is CASTAGQESNQPQHF. CDR3 in DNA: TGTGCCAGTACGGCGGGCCAAGAGTCCAATCAGCCCCAGCATTTT.

The CDR3 protein is CASSQNGLNTGELFF. CDR3 coding DNA: TGTGCCAGCAGCCAGAACGGACTGAACACCGGGGAGCTGTTTTTT. The V call is TRBV3-1 (or the pseudogene TRBV3-2), the J call TRBJ2-2, with D tentatively TRBD2 (5 bases). V was shortened by 3 bases and J by 1 base, with 9 bases between the two germline ends. The CDR3 sequence is 15 residues long. The germline gives CDR1 LGHDT, CDR2 YNNKEL (reference sequence).

This chain connects TRBV10-3 to TRBJ2-1; 7 nucleotides align to TRBD2. CDR3 size: 14 residues. J lost 12 bases, V lost 3 bases, and 11 bases had no gene match. CDR1 ENHRY and CDR2 SYGVKD come from the germline V gene. CDR3 coding DNA: TGTGCCATCAGTGAAAATAGCGGGCAGGTGGGGCAGTTCTTC. Translation gives CAISENSGQVGQFF.

This chain connects TRBV5-5 to TRBJ1-1; the D gene is possibly TRBD1 (6 bases). From germline, CDR1 is SGHKS and CDR2 YYEKEE (reference sequence). V shed 2 bases and J shed 9 bases, with 11 bases lying between them. This CDR3 region has 12 residues. The CDR3 sequence: CASSFLTGQAFF. The CDR3 region has the DNA TGTGCCAGCAGCTTCCTGACAGGTCAAGCTTTCTTT.

The chain has TRBV5-6 and TRBJ1-6; TRBD1 aligns across 10 bases. The length of the CDR3 is 14 residues. Germline CDR1 SGHDT, CDR2 YYEEEE. Germline trimming cut 4 bases from V and 10 bases from J; bases unmatched to any gene: 5. Here the CDR3 reads CASSPRQGASPLHF. The CDR3 nucleotides are TGTGCCAGCAGCCCACGACAGGGGGCATCACCCCTCCACTTT.

The rearrangement uses TRBV14 and TRBJ2-1; 7 nucleotides align to TRBD1. CDR3 length: 17 residues. Trimming cost V 0 bases and J 4 bases; bases outside gene matches: 9. Germline V gene lookup returns CDR1 SGHDN and CDR2 FVKESK. The CDR3: CASSQEVLGGPYNEQFF. The CDR3 region has the DNA TGTGCCAGCAGCCAAGAGGTCTTAGGGGGCCCTTACAATGAGCAGTTCTTC.

This clone was found a few times. The chain combines TRBV29-1 with TRBJ1-1, with D possibly TRBD1 on 6 matching bases. With 7 bases removed from V and 5 bases from J, the gap between germline ends came to 14 bases. Germline V gene lookup returns CDR1 SQVTM and CDR2 ANQGSEA. This CDR3 is built from 12 residues. CDR3 sequence reads: CSADQQGTEAFF. As DNA, the CDR3 is TGCAGCGCCGACCAACAGGGAACTGAAGCTTTCTTT.